Shown below are 18 T cell receptor beta chains from a single sample sequenced in a study of sequential checkpoint blockade in melanoma. Indicated treatment: randomized to nivolumab then ipilimumab (arm A) or the reverse (arm B). Produced via immunoSEQ multiplex PCR; TCRdb's table is partial and in-frame only. The data show over a thousand clones, 25% seen once. The sequencing used tumor tissue (inferred from file names), collected from a patient given nivolumab and ipilimumab in sequence. Receptor source: a human donor with melanoma.

In this sample, this clone is large. V and J are TRBV11-3 and TRBJ2-7; 13 bases fit TRBD2. The V gene's germline CDR1 is SGHNT and CDR2 YENEEA. The length of the CDR3 is 20 residues. Unmatched junction bases numbered 19, after V lost 4 bases and J lost 4 bases. In nucleotides, the CDR3 is TGTGCCAGCAGCTCCTCCCTAAGGACTAGCGGGGGTTTCTTTATTTACGAGCAGTACTTC. Its protein is CASSSSLRTSGGFFIYEQYF.

This chain joins TRBV11-3 and TRBJ1-1, with D maybe TRBD1 (6 bases). Germline assignment: CDR1 SGHNT and CDR2 YENEEA. The CDR3 is 16 residues long. The V end was cut by 0 bases, the J end by 2 bases, with 13 bases between. This CDR3 is CASSLDWQGTNTEAFF. Here the CDR3 DNA reads TGTGCCAGCAGCTTAGACTGGCAGGGGACTAACACTGAAGCTTTCTTT.

The V gene is TRBV19, the J gene TRBJ2-3; 11 nucleotides match TRBD1. The V and J ends lost 10 bases and 4 bases, in that order; junction bases with no gene match: 4. Germline CDR1 reads LNHDA; CDR2 reads SQIVND (reference sequence). The CDR3 consists of 13 residues. CDR3 amino acids: CATGTGGPDTQYF. The CDR3 nucleotides are TGTGCCACAGGGACAGGGGGACCAGATACGCAGTATTTT.

The chain uses TRBV19 and TRBJ1-1; no reliable D call. This CDR3 contains 13 residues. CDR1 is LNHDA and CDR2 is SQIVND in the germline V gene (reference sequence). Trimming took 5 bases from V and 3 from J, leaving 10 bases between them. As DNA, the CDR3 is TGTGCCAGTAGTCGTCAGTCCTACACTGAAGCTTTCTTT. Translating it yields CASSRQSYTEAFF.

V gene TRBV14 combines with J gene TRBJ2-1; maybe TRBD1 (6 bases). CDR3 length: 15 amino acids. Deletions cut 0 bases from V and 6 bases from J, with 12 bases between. Germline CDR1 SGHDN, CDR2 FVKESK. The CDR3 region is CASSQDLRGGNEQFF. Here the CDR3 DNA reads TGTGCCAGCAGCCAAGATCTCAGGGGTGGCAATGAGCAGTTCTTC.

This clone was seen a few times. The gene calls are TRBV6-8 and TRBJ2-7; D is undetermined. Germline V lookup: CDR1 MNHGY, CDR2 SAAAGT. This CDR3 has 13 residues. The V gene lost 5 bases and the J gene lost 3 bases, with 11 bases spanning the gap. This CDR3 reads CASSDNQNYEQYF. CDR3 bases: TGTGCCAGCAGTGACAATCAGAACTACGAGCAGTACTTC.

The V and J genes are TRBV14 and TRBJ2-1, with unresolved D. Trimming stripped 4 bases from V and 0 bases from J, with 10 bases between. The CDR3 sequence is 15 residues long. Germline V lookup: CDR1 SGHDN, CDR2 FVKESK. This CDR3 reads CASSPSVPSYNEQFF. The CDR3 nucleotides read TGTGCCAGCAGCCCTTCTGTCCCCTCCTACAATGAGCAGTTCTTC.

There are a few counts of this clone. The chain is built from TRBV29-1 and TRBJ1-2; 9 bases align to TRBD1. The CDR3 consists of 15 residues. Germline V gene data show CDR1 as SQVTM and CDR2 as ANQGSEA. Trimming cost V 0 bases and J 2 bases; bases outside gene matches: 4. Written as DNA, the CDR3 is TGCAGCGTTGAAGATAGGGACAGGGCGAACTATGGCTACACCTTC. The encoded protein is CSVEDRDRANYGYTF.

In this sample, this clone turned up a few times. One end of the junction varies from germline; a read error may be responsible. The chain couples TRBV15 to TRBJ2-1, with TRBD2 matching over 7 bases. Germline V gene lookup returns CDR1 LNHNV and CDR2 YYDKDF (reference sequence). The CDR3 contains 16 residues. The chain's CDR3 is CASSFTISGRNNEQFF. CDR3 nucleotides: TGTGCCAGCAGCTTCACCATTAGCGGGCGAAACAATGAGCAGTTCTTC.

The J gene is TRBJ2-7, the V gene TRBV11-3; the match to TRBD2 covers 9 bases. The CDR3 consists of 14 residues. J lost 6 bases, V lost 6 bases, and 9 bases had no gene match. Germline CDR1 and CDR2: SGHNT and YENEEA. CDR3 DNA: TGTGCCAGCAGTTTAACTAGCGGGCAGGGCGAGCAGTACTTC. It encodes CASSLTSGQGEQYF.

The V gene is TRBV6-1, the J gene TRBJ2-5; TRBD2 might be the D (5 bases). This CDR3 spans 13 amino acids. The germline V gene has CDR1 MNHNS and CDR2 SASEGT. V lost 1 base, J lost 5 bases, and 8 bases lay in between. CDR3 DNA: TGTGCCAGCAGTGAAGGGAGGAGGGAGACCCAGTACTTC. Protein: CASSEGRRETQYF.

CDR3 DNA: TGCGCCAGCAGCCAAGAATGGGGGCTAGCGGGAGGGCCAGGGAATGAGCAGTTCTTC. It translates to CASSQEWGLAGGPGNEQFF. The rearrangement links TRBV1 to TRBJ2-1; no DNA check was done on the table's D call, TRBD2. TRBV1 corresponds to a pseudogene. The CDR3 runs to 19 residues.

This chain joins TRBV6-8 and TRBJ1-2, with a possible D match to TRBD1 (5 bases). V was shortened by 5 bases and J by 4 bases, with 11 bases between the two germline ends. The length of the CDR3 is 13 residues. Looked up from germline, CDR1 is MNHGY and CDR2 is SAAAGT. CDR3 sequence: CASSLDRAYGYTF. CDR3 coding DNA: TGTGCCAGCAGTCTCGACAGAGCCTATGGCTACACCTTC.

The chain is built from TRBV18 and TRBJ2-6; TRBD1 is a possible D gene (5 bases). Germline V gene sequence: CDR1 KGHSH, CDR2 LQKENI. V lost 2 bases and J lost 2, with 7 bases in between. The CDR3 is 15 residues long. CDR3 residues: CASSPGATGANVLTF. The CDR3, as DNA: TGTGCCAGCTCACCAGGGGCAACTGGGGCCAACGTCCTGACTTTC. The full variable domain, completed using reference TRBV18 and TRBJ2-6, is NAGVMQNPRHLVRRRGQEARLRCSPMKGHSHVYWYRQLPEEGLKFMVYLQKENIIDESGMPKERFSAEFPKEGPSILRIQQVVRGDSAAYFCASSPGATGANVLTFGAGSRLTVL.

This clone qualifies as medium-sized. This chain uses TRBV11-3 with TRBJ2-7, with TRBD2 matching over 14 bases. The CDR3 covers 15 residues. Germline-derived CDR1 and CDR2 are SGHNT and YENEEA. After removal of 5 bases from V and 5 bases from J, the junction contained 5 bases not matched to a gene. The CDR3 DNA sequence: TGTGCCAGCAGCCCGGGACTAGCGGGAGCCAACGAGCAGTACTTC. Its protein product is CASSPGLAGANEQYF. Complete variable domain (other parts from reference TRBV11-3 and TRBJ2-7): EAGVVQSPRYKIIEKKQPVAFWCNPISGHNTLYWYLQNLGQGPELLIRYENEEAVDDSQLPKDRFSAERLKGVDSTLKIQPAELGDSAVYLCASSPGLAGANEQYFGPGTRLTVT.

This clone has only a few counts. One end of the junction does not line up with germline, which may come from a read error. This chain links TRBV6-8 with TRBJ2-1; D might be TRBD2 (6 bases). From germline, CDR1 is MNHGY and CDR2 SAAAGT. The CDR3 consists of 13 residues. The CDR3 here is CAISGGISNEQFF. The CDR3 DNA reads TGTGCCATCAGTGGGGGGATCAGTAATGAGCAGTTCTTC.

The genes are TRBV6-8 and TRBJ1-5, with 7 bases fitting TRBD1. The CDR3 has 14 amino acids. V gave up 2 bases and J gave up 4 bases; unmatched junction bases: 2. The germline CDR1 and CDR2 sequences are MNHGY and SAAAGT. The CDR3 loop reads CASSYLQGNQPQHF. DNA for the CDR3: TGTGCCAGCAGTTACCTACAGGGGAATCAGCCCCAGCATTTT.

The V call is TRBV18, the J call TRBJ2-6; possible D gene TRBD1, 5 bases. V lost 4 bases and J 0 bases, leaving 13 bases between the germline ends. The CDR3 covers 17 residues. Germline V gene lookup returns CDR1 KGHSH and CDR2 LQKENI. CDR3 sequence: CASSQTDLYSGANVLTF. Here the CDR3 DNA reads TGTGCCAGCTCACAGACAGATCTCTACTCTGGGGCCAACGTCCTGACTTTC.